This T cell receptor beta chain was documented in a study of T cells in Graves' hyperthyroidism and ophthalmopathy. Only a few counts were recorded for this clonotype. Diagnosis rested on symptoms, serum thyroxine and TRAb, thyroid ultrasound, and orbital computed tomography. It was RNA transcripts that yielded the amplified TCR beta CDR3 regions. The TCR CDR3 first-round RT-PCR relied on the HTBI primer set. TCRdb used MiXCR to reprocess the multiplex PCR reads, holding one entry per CDR3 protein. The repertoire includes approximately 590,000 distinct CDR3 sequences, 40% to 55% of them detected once, and roughly 8.2% sits in the top ten. V lost 5 bases and J lost 5; bases outside the gene matches: 7. Germline lookup yields CDR1 SEHNR and CDR2 FQNEAQ (reference sequence). The CDR3 consists of 15 residues.

Sequencing input: peripheral blood or thyroid tissue (not recorded which). The gene calls are TRBV7-9 and TRBJ2-5; 11 nucleotides align to TRBD1. The receptor's source is a young woman with Graves' hyperthyroidism. CDR3 sequence: CASSPRDRGTETQYF. CDR3 coding DNA: TGTGCCAGCAGCCCCCGGGACAGGGGGACGGAGACCCAGTACTTC.